This T cell receptor (beta chain) emerged from a study of T-cell reconstitution after alpha-beta-depleted transplantation in children. Preparation of the TCRbeta library used unique molecular identifiers. MiXCR was run by TCRdb on the PCR reads, yielding one entry per CDR3 protein. The sample has 450,000 to 600,000 distinct CDR3 sequences, about 31% seen once. Germline CDR1 is SGHAT and CDR2 is FQNNGV. Trimming cost V 2 bases and J 7 bases, with 23 bases left between them. This CDR3 spans 17 amino acids. The source of this sequence is a human donor who donated a stem cell graft to a child with aplastic anemia. V and J are TRBV11-2 and TRBJ1-1; D is ambiguous. Here the sequenced sample was PBMCs from the stem cell graft donor, taken from the stem cell graft. The chain's CDR3 is CASSLRSRVWESDEAFF. The CDR3 DNA sequence: TGTGCCAGCAGCTTACGATCGAGAGTTTGGGAGTCGGATGAAGCTTTCTTT.